This T cell receptor beta chain was documented in a study of vaccination and CD4 T cells after COVID-19 (dated by TCRdb to between 2020 and 2023). Study-level background: Every convalescent patient had a positive nasal swab PCR test for SARS-CoV-2, with mild disease in roughly nine patients and severe disease in one. Six males and four females were included in the convalescent cohort, with two Hispanic individuals, seven Caucasians, two Asians and one multiracial person represented. Participants received two doses of either the Pfizer-BioNTech BNT162b2 vaccine (n=8) or the Moderna mRNA-1273 vaccine (n=2). Post-COVID blood samples from convalescent patients were collected a median of 101 days after diagnosis, with a range of 35 to 161 days. Post-vaccine blood samples were obtained a median of roughly 75 days after the second vaccine dose, with a range of about 13 to 241 days. Culture stimuli were overlapping spike peptide pools from SARS-CoV-2 and from the common cold coronaviruses HCoV-NL63, HCoV-OC43 and HCoV-229E. Control cultures received a CEFX viral epitope pool as the positive control, an HIV-1 Nef peptide pool as the negative control, or no peptide. In under 13 COVID-19 convalescent patients and a few infection-naive healthy vaccine recipients, researchers compared the spike-specific CD4+ TCR repertoire from before mRNA vaccination with the repertoire from after. What the study reported, not specific to this receptor: In convalescent patients, a median approximately 86% of post-vaccine SARS-CoV-2-reactive clones were detected only after vaccination, suggesting vaccine-specific priming. Of the vaccine-specific clones in convalescent patients, 304 of 307, or nearly all, reacted only to SARS-CoV-2 spike and did not cross-react with common cold coronaviruses. The number of convalescent patients in the study was relatively small, and the study did not examine early timepoints following natural infection. Although the median number of SARS-CoV-2-reactive clonotypes went up from around 20 after infection to some 40 after vaccination, the increase was not significant.

With respect to this clonotype: Its binding antigen is unknown. No base qualities exist here, and no much larger clone lies one base off it.

The library relied on PCR. At the Johns Hopkins FTIC core, DNA from the cultured CD4+ T cells underwent TCR sequencing with the Oncomine TCR Beta short-read assay. Genomic DNA was extracted from the cultured CD4+ T cells with the QIAamp micro DNA kit. The Oncomine TCR Beta libraries from cultured CD4+ T cells were pooled using unique dual indexes and then sequenced on an Illumina iSeq 100. From the authors' description of their analysis: Non-productive sequences were filtered out, and CDR3s that did not start with C, did not end with F or W, or were shorter than 7 amino acids were discarded. The MANAFEST web application was used to identify antigen-specific clonotypes by comparing peptide-stimulated wells against reference wells and other culture wells. For a clone to be called positive, the clone needed an FDR below 0.05, an odds ratio above 5, and a productive frequency above 0.1% in at least two of three replicate wells. Clonotypes that were significantly expanded in both SARS-CoV-2 spike wells and at least one common cold coronavirus spike condition were defined as cross-reactive. Using R version 3.6.1, CDR3 homology was evaluated through Levenshtein distances (stringdist) along with unrooted phylogenetic trees (ape). TCRdb applied fastp at Q25 and MiXCR to the public reads, then kept only in-frame beta chains. Each CDR3 protein gets just one entry, which takes the most common genes and DNA from the rows behind it. What appears here as the V and J calls and clone size reflects TCRdb's work, not the paper's. Present in this sample are 9,000 to 15,000 distinct CDR3 sequences, roughly 62% of which were seen just once. The ten largest clones add up to around 13% of the sample.

V is clipped by 0 bases and J by 2 bases, and the sequence between their germline boundaries is 14 bases long. The CDR3 numbers 16 residues from cysteine through phenylalanine. Solely the CDR3 DNA is kept, with 48 bases framed from the first base. Taken with the paper, the label for treatment or condition translates to: roughly 10-day PBMC culture with coronavirus spike peptide pools or control peptides (ViraFEST assay). To expand antigen-specific T cells with peptide pools and then pick out the expanded clonotypes through TCR sequencing, the study relied on the ViraFEST assay. The positive SARS-CoV-2 PCR tests of the convalescent patients were dated from March to December 2020, before the Alpha, Beta and Delta variants emerged in the United States. PBMCs were cultured at approximately 2.1 million per well in IMDM supplemented with roughly 5.2% human AB serum and approximately 10 IU/ml IL-2, with roughly 10 ug/ml peptide pools added. On days 3 and 7, half of the culture medium was replaced with fresh IL-2-containing medium. CD4+ T cells were isolated after about nine days of culture through negative selection using the EasySep CD4+ T cell isolation kit. Ficoll-Paque Plus gradient centrifugation was used to isolate PBMCs from whole blood, and the isolated PBMCs were then either used fresh or cryopreserved at -140C. Each culture condition was generally run in triplicate wells.

This sequence originates from a human donor who had recovered from COVID-19. This chain joins TRBV23-1 to TRBJ2-7; TRBD1 is a possible D gene, resting on 5 matching bases. TRBV23-1 is designated an ORF whose function remains uncertain. Sequenced material: CD4+ T cells from blood, cultured in vitro. The CDR3 has the sequence CASSQSGQGCPYEQYF. The DNA reads TGCGCCAGCAGTCAATCGGGGCAGGGCTGTCCCTACGAGCAGTACTTC.